This T cell receptor (beta chain) was sequenced during a study of T cells after yellow fever vaccination. General study results and limits: Sorted repertoires could include abundant contaminating clonotypes from bulk cells.

The germline V gene encodes CDR1 SGHTA and CDR2 FQGNSA. The CDR3 is 16 residues long. V was trimmed by 5 bases and J by 0 bases, leaving 14 bases between them. Notes on this clonotype: Its antigen is as yet unknown.

Researchers made TCR cDNA using 5'RACE template switching, and this step added a universal primer site and UMIs. In TCRdb, the 5' RACE reads were re-called with MiXCR into one record per CDR3 protein. Among 180,000 or so distinct CDR3 sequences listed, 11% were seen once. This TCR was sampled from a man aged 18 to 29 who received the YFV17D yellow fever vaccine. The material was CD8+ T cells sorted from PBMCs, obtained 15 days after the yellow fever booster vaccination. V is TRBV7-2 and J is TRBJ2-1; possibly TRBD1 for D (5 bases). The CDR3 nucleotides read TGTGCCAGCAGCCCGCAAGGGGCGAGCTCCTACAATGAGCAGTTCTTC. Its translation: CASSPQGASSYNEQFF. Full variable domain (remainder filled in from reference TRBV7-2 and TRBJ2-1): GAGVSQSPSNKVTEKGKDVELRCDPISGHTALYWYRQSLGQGLEFLIYFQGNSAPDKSGLPSDRFSAERTGGSVSTLTIQRTQQEDSAVYLCASSPQGASSYNEQFFGPGTRLTVL.